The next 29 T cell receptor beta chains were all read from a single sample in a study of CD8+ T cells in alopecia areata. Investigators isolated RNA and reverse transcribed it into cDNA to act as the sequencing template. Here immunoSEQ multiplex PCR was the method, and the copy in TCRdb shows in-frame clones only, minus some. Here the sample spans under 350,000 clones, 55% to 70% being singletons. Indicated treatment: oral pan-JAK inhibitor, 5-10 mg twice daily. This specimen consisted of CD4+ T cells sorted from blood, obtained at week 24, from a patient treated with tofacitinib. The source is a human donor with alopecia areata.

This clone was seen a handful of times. As DNA, the CDR3 is TGCAGTGCTTACCCAGGGGTCGGCTACACCTTC. This sequence encodes CSAYPGVGYTF. The chain links TRBV20-1 to TRBJ1-2, with a tentative D call TRBD1 (6 bases). Germline CDR1 is DFQATT and CDR2 is SNEGSKA (reference sequence). Trimming shortened V by 5 bases and J by 8 bases, and 12 bases separated the two germline ends. CDR3 size: 11 residues.

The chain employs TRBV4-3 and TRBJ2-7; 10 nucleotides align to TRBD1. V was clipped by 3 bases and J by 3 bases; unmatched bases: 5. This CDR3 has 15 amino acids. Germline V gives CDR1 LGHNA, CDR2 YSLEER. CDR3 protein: CASSQPGQGRYEQYF. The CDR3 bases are TGCGCCAGCAGCCAGCCGGGACAGGGGCGCTACGAGCAGTACTTC.

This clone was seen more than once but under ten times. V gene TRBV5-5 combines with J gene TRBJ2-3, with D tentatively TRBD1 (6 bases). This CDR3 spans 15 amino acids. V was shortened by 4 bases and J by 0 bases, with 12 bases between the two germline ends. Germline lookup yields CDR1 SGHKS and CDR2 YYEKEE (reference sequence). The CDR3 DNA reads TGTGCCAGCAGCGCCTTACAGGGCAGCACAGATACGCAGTATTTT. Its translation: CASSALQGSTDTQYF.

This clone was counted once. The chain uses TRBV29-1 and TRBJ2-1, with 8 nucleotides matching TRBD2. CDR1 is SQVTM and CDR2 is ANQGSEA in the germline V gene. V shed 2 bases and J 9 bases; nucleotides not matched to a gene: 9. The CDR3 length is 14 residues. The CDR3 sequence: CSVETSGQNGEQFF. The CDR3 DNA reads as TGCAGCGTTGAAACTAGCGGACAAAACGGTGAGCAGTTCTTC.

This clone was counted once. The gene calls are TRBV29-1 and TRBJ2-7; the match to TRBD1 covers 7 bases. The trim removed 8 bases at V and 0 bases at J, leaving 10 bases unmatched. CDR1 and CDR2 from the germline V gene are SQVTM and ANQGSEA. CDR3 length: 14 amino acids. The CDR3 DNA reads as TGCAGCTACCGGACAGGACACAGCTCCTACGAGCAGTACTTC. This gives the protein CSYRTGHSSYEQYF.

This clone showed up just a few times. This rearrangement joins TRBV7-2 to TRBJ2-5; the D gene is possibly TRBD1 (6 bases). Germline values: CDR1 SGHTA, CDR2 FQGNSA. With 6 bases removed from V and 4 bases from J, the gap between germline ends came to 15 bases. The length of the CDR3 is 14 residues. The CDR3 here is CASSPQGFGETQYF. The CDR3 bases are TGTGCCAGCAGTCCACAGGGTTTCGGAGAGACCCAGTACTTC.

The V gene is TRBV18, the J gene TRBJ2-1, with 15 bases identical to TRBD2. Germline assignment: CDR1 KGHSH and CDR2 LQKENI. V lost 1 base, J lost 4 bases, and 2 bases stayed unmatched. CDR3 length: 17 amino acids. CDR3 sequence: CASSPRTSGGAYNEQFF. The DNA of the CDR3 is TGTGCCAGCTCACCACGGACTAGCGGGGGGGCTTACAATGAGCAGTTCTTC. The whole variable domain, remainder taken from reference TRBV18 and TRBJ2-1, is NAGVMQNPRHLVRRRGQEARLRCSPMKGHSHVYWYRQLPEEGLKFMVYLQKENIIDESGMPKERFSAEFPKEGPSILRIQQVVRGDSAAYFCASSPRTSGGAYNEQFFGPGTRLTVL.

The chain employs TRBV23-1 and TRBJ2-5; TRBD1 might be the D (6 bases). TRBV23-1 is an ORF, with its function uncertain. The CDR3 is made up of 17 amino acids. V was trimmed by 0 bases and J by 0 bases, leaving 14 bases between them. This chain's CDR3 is CASSQSYRRTDQETQYF. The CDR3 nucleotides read TGCGCCAGCAGTCAATCGTACCGCCGGACAGACCAAGAGACCCAGTACTTC.

CDR3 region: CASSRDRPGGYTF. Here the CDR3 DNA reads TGTGCCAGCAGCCGAGACCGCCCCGGTGGCTACACCTTC. V usage is TRBV7-9 and J usage is TRBJ1-2; D ambiguous. Trimming stripped 5 bases from V and 7 bases from J, with 14 bases between. Germline CDR1 is SEHNR and CDR2 is FQNEAQ (reference sequence). This CDR3 comprises 13 residues.

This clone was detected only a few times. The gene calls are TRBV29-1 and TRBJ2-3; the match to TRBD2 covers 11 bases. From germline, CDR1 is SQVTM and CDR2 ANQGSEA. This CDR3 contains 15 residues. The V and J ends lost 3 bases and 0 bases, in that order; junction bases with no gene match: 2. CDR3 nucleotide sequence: TGCAGCGTTGACGGGACTAGCGGAAGCACAGATACGCAGTATTTT. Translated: CSVDGTSGSTDTQYF.

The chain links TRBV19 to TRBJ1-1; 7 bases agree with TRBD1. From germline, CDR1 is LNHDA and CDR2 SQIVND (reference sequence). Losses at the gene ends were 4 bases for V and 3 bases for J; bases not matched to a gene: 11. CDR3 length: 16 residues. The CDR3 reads CASSKLFRGRDTEAFF. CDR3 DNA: TGTGCCAGTAGTAAGCTTTTCAGGGGGAGGGACACTGAAGCTTTCTTT.

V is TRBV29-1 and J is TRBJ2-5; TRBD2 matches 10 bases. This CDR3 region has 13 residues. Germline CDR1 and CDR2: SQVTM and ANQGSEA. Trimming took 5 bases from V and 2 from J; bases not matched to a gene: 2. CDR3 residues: CSVLLAGQETQYF. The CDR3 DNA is TGCAGCGTTTTACTAGCGGGGCAAGAGACCCAGTACTTC.

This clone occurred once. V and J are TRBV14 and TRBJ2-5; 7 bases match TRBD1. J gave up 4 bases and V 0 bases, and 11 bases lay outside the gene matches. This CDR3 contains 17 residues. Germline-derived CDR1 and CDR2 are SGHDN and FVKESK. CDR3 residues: CASSQDWGWDSGETQYF. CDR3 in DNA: TGTGCCAGCAGCCAAGATTGGGGATGGGACAGTGGAGAGACCCAGTACTTC. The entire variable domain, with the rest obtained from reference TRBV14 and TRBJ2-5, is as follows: EAGVTQFPSHSVIEKGQTVTLRCDPISGHDNLYWYRRVMGKEIKFLLHFVKESKQDESGMPNNRFLAERTGGTYSTLKVQPAELEDSGVYFCASSQDWGWDSGETQYFGPGTRLLVL.

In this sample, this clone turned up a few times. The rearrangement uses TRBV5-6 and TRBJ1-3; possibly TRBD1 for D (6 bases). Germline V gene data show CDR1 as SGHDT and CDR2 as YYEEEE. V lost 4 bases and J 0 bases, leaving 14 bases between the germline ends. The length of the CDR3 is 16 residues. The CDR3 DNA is TGTGCCAGCAGCCTTTACAGGGAAGACTCTGGAAACACCATATATTTT. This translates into CASSLYREDSGNTIYF.

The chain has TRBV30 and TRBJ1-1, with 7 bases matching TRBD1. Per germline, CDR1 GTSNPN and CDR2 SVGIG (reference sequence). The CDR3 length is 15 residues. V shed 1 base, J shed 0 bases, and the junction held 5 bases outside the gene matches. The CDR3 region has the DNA TGTGCCTGGAGTGCGACAGGGTCCATGAACACTGAAGCTTTCTTT. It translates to CAWSATGSMNTEAFF.

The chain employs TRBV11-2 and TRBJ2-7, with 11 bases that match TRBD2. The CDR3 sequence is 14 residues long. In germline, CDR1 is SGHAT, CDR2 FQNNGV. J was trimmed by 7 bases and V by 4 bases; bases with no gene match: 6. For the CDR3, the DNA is TGTGCCAGCAGCTCACTAGCGGGGGCCGGAGAGCAGTACTTC. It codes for CASSSLAGAGEQYF.

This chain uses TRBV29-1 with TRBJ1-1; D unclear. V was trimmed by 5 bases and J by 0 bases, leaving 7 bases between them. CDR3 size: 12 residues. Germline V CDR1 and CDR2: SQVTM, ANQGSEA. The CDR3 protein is CSVRSLNTEAFF. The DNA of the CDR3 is TGCAGCGTTAGGAGCTTGAACACTGAAGCTTTCTTT.

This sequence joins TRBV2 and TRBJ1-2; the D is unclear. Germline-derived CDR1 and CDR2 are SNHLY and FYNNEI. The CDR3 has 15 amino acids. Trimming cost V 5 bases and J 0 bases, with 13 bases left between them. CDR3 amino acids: CASSTHREANYGYTF. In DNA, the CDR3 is TGTGCCAGCAGTACTCATCGGGAAGCTAACTATGGCTACACCTTC.

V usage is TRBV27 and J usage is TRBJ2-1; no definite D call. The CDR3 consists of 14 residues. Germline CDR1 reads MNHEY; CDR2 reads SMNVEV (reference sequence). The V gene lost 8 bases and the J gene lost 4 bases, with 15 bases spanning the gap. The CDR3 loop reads CASQSFRGYNEQFF. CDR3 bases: TGTGCCAGCCAATCCTTTCGTGGGTACAATGAGCAGTTCTTC.

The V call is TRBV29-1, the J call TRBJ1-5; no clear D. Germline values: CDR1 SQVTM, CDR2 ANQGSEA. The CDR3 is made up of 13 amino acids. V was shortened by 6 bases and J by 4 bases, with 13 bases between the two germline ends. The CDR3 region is CSVIPTVNQPQHF. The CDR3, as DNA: TGCAGCGTCATCCCCACAGTTAATCAGCCCCAGCATTTT.

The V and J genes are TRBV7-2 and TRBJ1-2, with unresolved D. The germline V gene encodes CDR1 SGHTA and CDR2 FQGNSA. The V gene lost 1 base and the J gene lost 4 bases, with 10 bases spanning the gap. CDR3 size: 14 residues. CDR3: CASSLGAPGYGYTF. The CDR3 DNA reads TGTGCCAGCAGCTTAGGGGCCCCAGGCTATGGCTACACCTTC.

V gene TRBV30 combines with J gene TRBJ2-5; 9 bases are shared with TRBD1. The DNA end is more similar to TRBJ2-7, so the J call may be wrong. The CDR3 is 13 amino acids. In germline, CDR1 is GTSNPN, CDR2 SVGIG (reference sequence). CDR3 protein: CAWSVQGASEQYF. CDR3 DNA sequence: TGTGCCTGGAGTGTACAGGGGGCAAGCGAGCAGTACTTC.

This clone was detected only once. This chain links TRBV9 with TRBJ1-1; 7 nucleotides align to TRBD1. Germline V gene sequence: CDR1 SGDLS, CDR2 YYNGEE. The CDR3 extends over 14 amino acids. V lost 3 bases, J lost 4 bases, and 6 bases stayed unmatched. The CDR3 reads CASSATGEGTEAFF. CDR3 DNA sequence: TGTGCCAGCAGCGCCACAGGGGAGGGCACTGAAGCTTTCTTT.

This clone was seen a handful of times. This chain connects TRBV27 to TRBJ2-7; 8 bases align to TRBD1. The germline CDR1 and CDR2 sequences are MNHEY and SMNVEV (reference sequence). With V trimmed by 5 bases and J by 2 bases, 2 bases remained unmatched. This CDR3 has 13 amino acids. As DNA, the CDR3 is TGTGCCAGCAGTAACAGGGGGGCCTACGAGCAGTACTTC. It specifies CASSNRGAYEQYF.

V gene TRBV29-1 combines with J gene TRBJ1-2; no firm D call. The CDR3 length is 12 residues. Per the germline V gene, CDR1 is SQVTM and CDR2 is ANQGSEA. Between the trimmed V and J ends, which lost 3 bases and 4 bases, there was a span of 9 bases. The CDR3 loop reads CSVEGGIYGYTF. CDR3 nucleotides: TGCAGCGTTGAGGGCGGAATCTATGGCTACACCTTC.

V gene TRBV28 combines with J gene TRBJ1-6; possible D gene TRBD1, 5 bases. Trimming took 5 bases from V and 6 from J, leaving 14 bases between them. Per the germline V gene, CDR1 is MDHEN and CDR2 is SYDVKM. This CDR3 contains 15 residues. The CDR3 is CASSPARGVNSPLHF. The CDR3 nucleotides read TGTGCCAGCAGTCCGGCACGGGGGGTTAATTCACCCCTCCACTTT.

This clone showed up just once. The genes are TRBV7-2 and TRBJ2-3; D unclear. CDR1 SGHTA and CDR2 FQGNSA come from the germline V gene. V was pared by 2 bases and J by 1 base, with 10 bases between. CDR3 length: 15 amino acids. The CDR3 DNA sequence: TGTGCCAGCAGCTTACAAGGTATCGGCACAGATACGCAGTATTTT. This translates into CASSLQGIGTDTQYF.

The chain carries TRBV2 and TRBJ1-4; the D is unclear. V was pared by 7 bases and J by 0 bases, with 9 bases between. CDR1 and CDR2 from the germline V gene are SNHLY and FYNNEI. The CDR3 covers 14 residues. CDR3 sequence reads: CASTETATNEKLFF. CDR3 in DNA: TGTGCCAGCACCGAGACGGCAACTAATGAAAAACTGTTTTTT. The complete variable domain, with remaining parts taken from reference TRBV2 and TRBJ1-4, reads EPEVTQTPSHQVTQMGQEVILRCVPISNHLYFYWYRQILGQKVEFLVSFYNNEISEKSEIFDDQFSVERPDGSNFTLKIRSTKLEDSAMYFCASTETATNEKLFFGSGTQLSVL.

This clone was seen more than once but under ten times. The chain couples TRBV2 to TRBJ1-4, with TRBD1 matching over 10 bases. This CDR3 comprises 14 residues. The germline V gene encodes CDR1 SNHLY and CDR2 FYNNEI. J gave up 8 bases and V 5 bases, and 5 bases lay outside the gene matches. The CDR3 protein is CASSPGTGEEKLFF. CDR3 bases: TGTGCCAGCAGTCCCGGGACAGGGGAAGAAAAACTGTTTTTT.